The 20 T cell receptor beta chains reported below all come from one sample, sequenced in a study of blood T cell repertoires in COVID-19. Sequencing was performed with immunoSEQ multiplex PCR; in TCRdb, only in-frame clones are kept and a portion is missing. The repertoire holds hundreds of thousands of clones, approximately 90% seen once, with 0.7% to 0.85% in the top ten. The sequenced sample consisted of peripheral blood. Receptors were obtained from a man younger than 35 with COVID-19, enrolled during active disease.

This rearrangement joins TRBV3-1 (or the pseudogene TRBV3-2) to TRBJ2-5; D might be TRBD2 (5 bases). Trimming pared 4 bases from V and 5 bases from J, leaving 17 bases between. The CDR3 sequence is 15 residues long. Germline V CDR1 and CDR2: LGHDT, YNNKEL (reference sequence). CDR3 DNA sequence: TGTGCCAGCAGCCTCCGGGAATATAGCGTGGAGACCCAGTACTTC. Translated, it gives CASSLREYSVETQYF.

V gene TRBV5-6 combines with J gene TRBJ1-2; no reliable D call. V was pared by 7 bases and J by 5 bases, with 9 bases between. This CDR3 is 11 amino acids long. Germline V lookup: CDR1 SGHDT, CDR2 YYEEEE. CDR3: CASGRGYGYTF. The DNA of the CDR3 is TGTGCCAGCGGCCGGGGATATGGCTACACCTTC.

The chain uses TRBV10-3 and TRBJ2-1; 9 bases align to TRBD1. The CDR3 sequence is 14 residues long. The germline gives CDR1 ENHRY, CDR2 SYGVKD. J lost 4 bases, V lost 5 bases, and 3 bases had no gene match. The CDR3 nucleotides are TGTGCCATCAGTAGGGACAGGGCTTACAATGAGCAGTTCTTC. It codes for CAISRDRAYNEQFF.

The table lists this clone with a count of one. The V call is TRBV15, the J call TRBJ2-1; TRBD2 aligns across 12 bases. The CDR3 runs to 17 residues. With V trimmed by 2 bases and J by 8 bases, 10 bases remained unmatched. Per germline, CDR1 LNHNV and CDR2 YYDKDF (reference sequence). In DNA form, the CDR3 reads TGTGCCACCAGCAGACCCCCGACTAGCGGGAGTGACGATGAGCAGTTCTTC. Protein product: CATSRPPTSGSDDEQFF.

This chain connects TRBV25-1 to TRBJ2-1; 8 nucleotides line up with TRBD2. The CDR3 totals 14 residues. Looked up from germline, CDR1 is MGHDK and CDR2 is SYGVNS. V was clipped by 4 bases and J by 5 bases; unmatched bases: 4. The CDR3 bases are TGTGCCAGCAGTGGACTAGCGAACCACAATGAGCAGTTCTTC. This sequence encodes CASSGLANHNEQFF. The full variable domain, its missing parts supplied by reference TRBV25-1 and TRBJ2-1, is EADIYQTPRYLVIGTGKKITLECSQTMGHDKMYWYQQDPGMELHLIHYSYGVNSTEKGDLSSESTVSRIRTEHFPLTLESARPSHTSQYLCASSGLANHNEQFFGPGTRLTVL.

The chain joins TRBV5-4 to TRBJ1-1, with 9 bases fitting TRBD1. The CDR3 consists of 14 residues. CDR1 SGHNT and CDR2 YYREEE come from the germline V gene (reference sequence). V gave up 3 bases and J gave up 8 bases; unmatched junction bases: 8. The CDR3 nucleotides are TGTGCCAGCAGCTGGGATACAGGGGGCTTCGAAGCTTTCTTT. As protein: CASSWDTGGFEAFF.

The rearrangement links TRBV18 to TRBJ2-3; D possibly corresponds to TRBD2 (5 bases). V was pared by 1 base and J by 4 bases, with 9 bases between. Germline V gene data show CDR1 as KGHSH and CDR2 as LQKENI. The length of the CDR3 is 14 residues. This CDR3 is CASSPLGEADTQYF. DNA for the CDR3: TGTGCCAGCTCACCACTGGGAGAGGCAGATACGCAGTATTTT.

The chain links TRBV7-9 to TRBJ1-1; no definite D call. V was trimmed by 5 bases and J by 3 bases, leaving 16 bases between them. CDR3 length: 15 amino acids. Looked up from germline, CDR1 is SEHNR and CDR2 is FQNEAQ (reference sequence). The CDR3: CASSPPGKPYTEAFF. The DNA for the CDR3 is TGTGCCAGCAGCCCGCCCGGGAAACCTTACACTGAAGCTTTCTTT.

The chain carries TRBV2 and TRBJ1-4, with no clear D. The CDR3 has 14 amino acids. Per germline, CDR1 SNHLY and CDR2 FYNNEI. The V gene lost 10 bases and the J gene lost 0 bases, with 12 bases spanning the gap. CDR3: CATSPEATNEKLFF. CDR3 DNA: TGTGCCACCTCCCCCGAGGCAACTAATGAAAAACTGTTTTTT.

This clone appeared once. The CDR3 DNA sequence: TGTGCCAGCCGCCGGGGACAGGTGGGAGAGACCCAGTACTTC. It specifies CASRRGQVGETQYF. V is TRBV18 and J is TRBJ2-5; 8 bases agree with TRBD1. The germline V gene has CDR1 KGHSH and CDR2 LQKENI. The CDR3 covers 14 residues. Trimming at V came to 8 bases and at J to 4 bases, leaving 9 bases not matched to a gene.

The rearrangement links TRBV29-1 to TRBJ2-7; TRBD1 aligns across 8 bases. This CDR3 has 14 amino acids. Germline V gene data show CDR1 as SQVTM and CDR2 as ANQGSEA. V was pared by 6 bases and J by 0 bases, with 7 bases of the junction left unmatched. CDR3 nucleotides: TGCAGCGTGATAGCCGGGACAGGCTCCTACGAGCAGTACTTC. Residues: CSVIAGTGSYEQYF.

The chain is built from TRBV11-3 and TRBJ2-5; 9 nucleotides align to TRBD1. The V segment lost 1 base and the J segment 3 bases; nucleotides outside the gene matches: 3. Per germline, CDR1 SGHNT and CDR2 YENEEA. There are 15 residues in the CDR3. Here the CDR3 reads CASSLGRTGEETQYF. In nucleotides, the CDR3 is TGTGCCAGCAGCTTAGGGCGGACAGGGGAAGAGACCCAGTACTTC.

The chain couples TRBV11-2 to TRBJ2-7; unclear D gene. This CDR3 region has 16 residues. CDR1 is SGHAT, CDR2 FQNNGV, per germline. V was clipped by 2 bases and J by 0 bases, with 14 bases between them. The CDR3 is CASSLNTASGSYEQYF. CDR3 nucleotide sequence: TGTGCCAGCAGCTTAAATACAGCCTCCGGCTCCTACGAGCAGTACTTC. Combining the CDR3 with reference TRBV11-2 and TRBJ2-7 gives the whole variable domain EAGVAQSPRYKIIEKRQSVAFWCNPISGHATLYWYQQILGQGPKLLIQFQNNGVVDDSQLPKDRFSAERLKGVDSTLKIQPAKLEDSAVYLCASSLNTASGSYEQYFGPGTRLTVT.

The chain has TRBV12-3 or TRBV12-4 and TRBJ1-2; no firm D call. The CDR3 totals 12 residues. V lost 5 bases, J lost 8 bases, and 12 bases lay in between. The DNA for the CDR3 is TGTGCCAGCAGTCCCTGGGCCGGAGGCTACACCTTC. It encodes CASSPWAGGYTF.

The rearrangement links TRBV14 to TRBJ2-2; perhaps TRBD2 as D (5 bases). The V end was cut by 0 bases, the J end by 5 bases, with 13 bases between. Germline V gene data show CDR1 as SGHDN and CDR2 as FVKESK. The CDR3 has 16 residues. CDR3 sequence: CASSQDIGSETGELFF. Here the CDR3 DNA reads TGTGCCAGCAGCCAAGATATCGGTAGCGAAACCGGGGAGCTGTTTTTT.

This sequence joins TRBV12-3 or TRBV12-4 and TRBJ1-5; D is unresolved. The V gene lost 2 bases and the J gene lost 10 bases, with 9 bases spanning the gap. The CDR3 is 12 residues long. CDR3 sequence reads: CASSLNAEPQHF. In DNA, the CDR3 is TGTGCCAGCAGTTTAAATGCGGAACCCCAGCATTTT.

V gene TRBV12-5 combines with J gene TRBJ1-1; maybe TRBD1 (6 bases). This CDR3 is 15 amino acids long. V lost 5 bases and J 1 base, leaving 14 bases between the germline ends. Looked up from germline, CDR1 is LGHNT and CDR2 is FRNRAP. The CDR3 loop reads CASGPWDTRNTEAFF. For the CDR3, the DNA is TGTGCTAGTGGTCCCTGGGACACACGGAACACTGAAGCTTTCTTT.

V and J are TRBV5-1 and TRBJ1-1, with a possible D match to TRBD1 (6 bases). CDR3 length equals 14 residues. V lost 3 bases and J 4 bases, leaving 13 bases between the germline ends. The germline CDR1 and CDR2 sequences are SGHRS and YFSETQ. This CDR3 reads CASSSGVDGTEAFF. The CDR3 coding sequence is TGCGCCAGCAGCTCAGGGGTTGACGGCACTGAAGCTTTCTTT.

As concerns this clone: Other DNA sequences in this specimen translate into the identical CDR3. V and J are TRBV24-1 and TRBJ2-1, with a tentative D call TRBD1 (5 bases). Trimming stripped 6 bases from V and 4 bases from J, with 9 bases between. The CDR3 is made up of 13 amino acids. The germline gives CDR1 KGHDR, CDR2 SFDVKD. The CDR3 nucleotides read TGTGCCACCAGTCGTGACAGTTACAATGAGCAGTTCTTC. Its translation is CATSRDSYNEQFF.

V and J are TRBV9 and TRBJ2-5, with TRBD2 as a possible D gene (6 bases). The CDR3 contains 13 residues. Trimming took 4 bases from V and 3 from J, leaving 10 bases between them. CDR1 is SGDLS, CDR2 YYNGEE, per germline. CDR3 bases: TGTGCCAGCAGCCTCCGGAGGGAAGAGACCCAGTACTTC. It translates to CASSLRREETQYF. The variable domain in full, with the rest retrieved from reference TRBV9 and TRBJ2-5, is DSGVTQTPKHLITATGQRVTLRCSPRSGDLSVYWYQQSLDQGLQFLIQYYNGEERAKGNILERFSAQQFPDLHSELNLSSLELGDSALYFCASSLRREETQYFGPGTRLLVL.